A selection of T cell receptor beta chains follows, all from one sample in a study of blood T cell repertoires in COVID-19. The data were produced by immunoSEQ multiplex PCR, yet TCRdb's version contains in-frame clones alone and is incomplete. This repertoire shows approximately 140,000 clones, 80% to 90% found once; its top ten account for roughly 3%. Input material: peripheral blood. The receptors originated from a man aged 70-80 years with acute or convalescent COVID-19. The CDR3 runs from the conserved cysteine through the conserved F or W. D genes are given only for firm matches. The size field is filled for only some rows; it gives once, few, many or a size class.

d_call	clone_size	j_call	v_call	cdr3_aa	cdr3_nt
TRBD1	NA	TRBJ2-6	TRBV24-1	CATRDFRGGANVLTF	TGTGCCACCCGTGATTTCAGGGGGGGGGCCAACGTCCTGACTTTC
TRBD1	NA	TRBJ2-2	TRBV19	CASIRDRGYSFDTGELFF	TGTGCCAGTATTCGGGACAGGGGGTACTCTTTCGACACCGGGGAGCTGTTTTTT
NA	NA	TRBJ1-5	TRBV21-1	CASSGRQDRRVSPQHF	TGTGCCAGCAGCGGCAGGCAGGACAGGCGGGTGTCGCCCCAGCATTTT
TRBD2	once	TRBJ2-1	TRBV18	CASSPLASGKGEQFF	TGTGCCAGCTCACCATTGGCTAGCGGGAAGGGTGAGCAGTTCTTC
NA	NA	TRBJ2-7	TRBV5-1	CASSRKAGVPNSYEQYF	TGCGCCAGCAGCCGCAAAGCAGGGGTGCCTAACTCCTACGAGCAGTACTTC
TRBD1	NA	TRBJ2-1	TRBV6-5	CASSLSGGSHNEQFF	TGTGCCAGCAGCCTTTCAGGGGGCTCCCACAATGAGCAGTTCTTC
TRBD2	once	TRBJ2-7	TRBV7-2	CASSLALAGGEQYF	TGTGCCAGCAGCTTAGCACTAGCGGGAGGGGAGCAGTACTTC
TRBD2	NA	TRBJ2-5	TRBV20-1	CSASQASGAQETQYF	TGCAGTGCTAGTCAGGCTAGCGGAGCCCAAGAGACCCAGTACTTC
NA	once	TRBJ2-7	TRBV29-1	CSALGTVSSSSYEQYF	TGCAGCGCCCTGGGGACTGTCTCCTCTAGCTCCTACGAGCAGTACTTC
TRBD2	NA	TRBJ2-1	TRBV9	CASSERERTGTSRGNEQFF	TGTGCCAGCAGCGAACGAGAACGTACCGGGACTAGCAGGGGCAATGAGCAGTTCTTC
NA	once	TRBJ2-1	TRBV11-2	CASSLVASGTTYNEQFF	TGTGCCAGCAGCTTAGTTGCCTCCGGGACAACCTACAATGAGCAGTTCTTC
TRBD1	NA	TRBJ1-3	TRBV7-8	CASRSGQGARSGNTIYF	TGTGCCAGCAGGAGCGGACAGGGCGCTAGGTCTGGAAACACCATATATTTT
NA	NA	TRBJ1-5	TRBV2	CASSEARGGQPQHF	TGTGCCAGCAGTGAAGCCAGGGGAGGGCAGCCCCAGCATTTT
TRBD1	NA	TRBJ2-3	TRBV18	CASSPRAGGDTQYF	TGTGCCAGCTCACCACGGGCAGGGGGTGATACGCAGTATTTT
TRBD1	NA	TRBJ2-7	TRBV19	CASSIIPGGTEQYF	TGTGCCAGTAGTATAATCCCAGGGGGAACCGAGCAGTACTTC
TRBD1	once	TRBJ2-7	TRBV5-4	CASSLGGQGYEQYF	TGTGCCAGCAGCTTGGGGGGACAGGGCTACGAGCAGTACTTC
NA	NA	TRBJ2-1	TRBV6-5	CASSFDRSGQFF	TGTGCCAGCAGTTTCGACAGGTCAGGGCAGTTCTTC
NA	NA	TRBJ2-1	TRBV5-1	CASSERQASYNEQFF	TGCGCCAGCAGCGAACGCCAAGCCTCCTACAATGAGCAGTTCTTC
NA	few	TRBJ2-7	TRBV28	CASSFGQYEQYF	TGTGCCAGCAGTTTCGGACAATACGAGCAGTACTTC
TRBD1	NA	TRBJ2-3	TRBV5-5	CASSLGGTGGFDTQYF	TGTGCCAGCAGCTTGGGTGGGACAGGGGGCTTCGATACGCAGTATTTT
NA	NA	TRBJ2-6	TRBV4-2	CASSQDPPPGVISGANVLTF	TGTGCCAGCAGCCAAGATCCTCCCCCAGGGGTGATCTCTGGGGCCAACGTCCTGACTTTC
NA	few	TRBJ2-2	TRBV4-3	CASSQVEPGTGELFF	TGCGCCAGCAGCCAAGTTGAGCCCGGCACCGGGGAGCTGTTTTTT
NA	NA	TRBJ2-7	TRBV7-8	CASSPRDKAYEQYF	TGTGCCAGCAGCCCCCGGGACAAGGCCTACGAGCAGTACTTC
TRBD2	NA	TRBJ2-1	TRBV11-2	CASSLDVGLAGGREQFF	TGTGCCAGCAGCCTAGACGTCGGACTAGCGGGAGGGCGGGAGCAGTTCTTC
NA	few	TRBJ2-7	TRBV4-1	CASSQEARSSYEQYF	TGCGCCAGCAGCCAAGAAGCGAGGAGCTCCTACGAGCAGTACTTC
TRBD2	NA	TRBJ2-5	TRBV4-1	CASSQTLELAVMKTQYF	TGCGCCAGCAGCCAAACCTTGGAACTAGCGGTGATGAAGACCCAGTACTTC
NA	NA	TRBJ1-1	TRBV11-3	CASSGPGNTEAFF	TGTGCCAGCAGCGGCCCAGGGAACACTGAAGCTTTCTTT
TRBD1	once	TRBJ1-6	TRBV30	CAQRQGAGYNSPLHF	TGTGCCCAGAGACAGGGGGCTGGGTATAATTCACCCCTCCACTTT
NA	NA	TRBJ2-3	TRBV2	CASSDRATDTQYF	TGTGCCAGCAGTGACAGGGCCACAGATACGCAGTATTTT
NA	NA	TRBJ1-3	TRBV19	CASSSLPSAFSGNTIYF	TGTGCCAGTAGTTCTCTCCCGAGCGCCTTCTCTGGAAACACCATATATTTT
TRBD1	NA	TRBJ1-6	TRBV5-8	CASSAYQGDGSPLHF	TGTGCCAGCAGCGCCTATCAGGGGGATGGTTCACCCCTCCACTTT
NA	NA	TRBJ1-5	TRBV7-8	CASSLATGNQPQHF	TGTGCCAGCAGCTTAGCCACAGGGAACCAGCCCCAGCATTTT
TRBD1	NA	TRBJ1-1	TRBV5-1	CASSRDRDRRAFF	TGCGCCAGCAGCAGGGACAGGGACCGAAGGGCTTTCTTT
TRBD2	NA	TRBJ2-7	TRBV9	CASSLGTSGRASGEQYF	TGTGCCAGCAGCCTAGGGACTAGCGGGAGGGCCTCGGGCGAGCAGTACTTC
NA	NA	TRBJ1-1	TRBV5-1	CASSWDKNTEAFF	TGCGCCAGCAGCTGGGACAAGAACACTGAAGCTTTCTTT
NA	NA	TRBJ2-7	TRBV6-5	CASRITPGQTYEQYF	TGTGCCAGCAGAATAACCCCCGGACAGACCTACGAGCAGTACTTC
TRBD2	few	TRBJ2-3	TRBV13	CASSPSGRGSDTQYF	TGTGCCAGCAGCCCGAGCGGGAGAGGCTCAGATACGCAGTATTTT
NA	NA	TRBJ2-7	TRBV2	CASSEGRTSDEQYF	TGTGCCAGCAGTGAGGGGAGAACCAGCGACGAGCAGTACTTC
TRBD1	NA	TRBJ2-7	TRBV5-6	CASSLGAGTGTYEQYF	TGTGCCAGCAGCTTGGGTGCGGGGACAGGGACGTACGAGCAGTACTTC
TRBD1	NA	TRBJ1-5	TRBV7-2	CASSWDRGLPNQPQHF	TGTGCCAGCAGTTGGGACAGGGGGCTCCCTAATCAGCCCCAGCATTTT
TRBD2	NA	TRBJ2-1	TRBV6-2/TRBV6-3	CASSYLAASYNEQFF	TGTGCCAGCAGTTACCTAGCGGCCTCCTACAATGAGCAGTTCTTC
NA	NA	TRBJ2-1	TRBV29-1	CSVEGPGVREQFF	TGCAGCGTTGAAGGCCCAGGGGTTAGGGAGCAGTTCTTC
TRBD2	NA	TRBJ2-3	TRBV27	CASSILAGGGDTQYF	TGTGCCAGCAGCATATTAGCGGGAGGAGGAGATACGCAGTATTTT
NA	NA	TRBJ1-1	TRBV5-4	CASSLGTVQNTEAFF	TGTGCCAGCAGCTTGGGGACAGTCCAGAACACTGAAGCTTTCTTT
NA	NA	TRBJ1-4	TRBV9	CASSVGVEGNEKLFF	TGTGCCAGCAGCGTAGGTGTGGAGGGTAATGAAAAACTGTTTTTT
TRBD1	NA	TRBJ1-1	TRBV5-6	CASSLATTGARNTEAFF	TGTGCCAGCAGCTTGGCCACGACAGGGGCTCGAAACACTGAAGCTTTCTTT
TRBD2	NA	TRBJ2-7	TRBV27	CASSQGTSGSGEQYF	TGTGCCAGCAGCCAAGGAACTAGCGGGAGCGGCGAGCAGTACTTC
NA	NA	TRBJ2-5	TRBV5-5	CASSPTGRGETQYF	TGTGCCAGCAGCCCCACAGGGAGGGGAGAGACCCAGTACTTC
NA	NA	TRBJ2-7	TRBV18	CASSSRGLTYEQYF	TGTGCCAGCTCATCCAGGGGCCTAACCTACGAGCAGTACTTC
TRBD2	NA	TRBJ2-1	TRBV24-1	CASGLAGGNEQFF	TGTGCCAGCGGACTAGCGGGAGGGAATGAGCAGTTCTTC
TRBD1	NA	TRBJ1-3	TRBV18	CASSPQRDRAGNTIYF	TGTGCCAGCTCACCGCAGAGGGACAGGGCGGGAAACACCATATATTTT
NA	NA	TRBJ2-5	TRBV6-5	CASSYIGRGLQETQYF	TGTGCCAGCAGTTACATAGGCAGGGGCTTGCAAGAGACCCAGTACTTC
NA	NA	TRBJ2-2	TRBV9	CASSPQVNTGELFF	TGTGCCAGCAGCCCCCAGGTGAACACCGGGGAGCTGTTTTTT
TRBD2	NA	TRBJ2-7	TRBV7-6	CASSSASTSGRTYEQYF	TGTGCCAGCAGCTCAGCCTCGACTAGCGGGAGAACTTACGAGCAGTACTTC
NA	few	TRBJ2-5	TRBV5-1	CASSSGSFRTGFSETQYF	TGCGCCAGCAGCTCTGGTTCCTTCAGAACGGGTTTTTCGGAGACCCAGTACTTC